Sequencing of this TCR beta chain was carried out in a study of early T cells in non-severe SARS-CoV-2 infection. This clonotype was seen a few times. The V end was cut by 6 bases, the J end by 0 bases, with 9 bases between. Germline-derived CDR1 and CDR2 are MGHRA and YSYEKL. This CDR3 contains 13 residues. MiXCR was run by TCRdb on the 5' RACE reads, yielding one entry per CDR3 protein. There are some 80,000 distinct CDR3 sequences in the sample; 10% occur only once, and roughly 8% lies in the top ten. Sequenced material: whole blood, taken at baseline. The TCR sequence derives from an adult who was a healthcare worker with PCR-confirmed SARS-CoV-2 infection or an uninfected control (not recorded which). V is TRBV4-1 and J is TRBJ2-7; D is uncertain. In DNA form, the CDR3 reads TGCGCCAGCAGTCCCGGCCTCTCCTACGAGCAGTACTTC. Protein sequence: CASSPGLSYEQYF.